The 10 T cell receptor beta chains listed next were all sequenced from one sample in a study of blood T cells in healthy people across ages. Using a J-beta primer mix together with a sample-barcoded 5' primer, a second PCR was run for about 6 to 11 cycles. TCRdb reprocessed the 5' RACE reads with MiXCR, giving one entry per CDR3 protein. This table holds approximately 780,000 distinct CDR3 sequences, about 26% found once. These same records also appear under a second study, on T cells of mothers and their children.

The sequenced material came from blood. The receptors come from a boy aged 5-17 years in good health.

The V gene is TRBV12-3 or TRBV12-4, the J gene TRBJ2-6, with a possible D match to TRBD1 (6 bases). The CDR3 is 20 residues long. The V end was cut by 5 bases, the J end by 0 bases, with 23 bases between. In DNA form, the CDR3 reads TGTGCCAGCAGTCCCGTAACAGATGGGGGCGCAGACTCTGGGGCCAACGTCCTGACTTTC. This gives the protein CASSPVTDGGADSGANVLTF.

The chain is built from TRBV7-2 and TRBJ2-1; TRBD2 aligns across 11 bases. Germline CDR1 SGHTA, CDR2 FQGNSA. This CDR3 region has 15 residues. V was pared by 7 bases and J by 7 bases, with 9 bases of the junction left unmatched. CDR3 nucleotide sequence: TGTGCCAGCACCCTCAGACTAGCGGGGAGGAATGAGCAGTTCTTC. Translation gives CASTLRLAGRNEQFF.

A few counts support this clonotype. This chain links TRBV7-9 with TRBJ2-7; no firm D call. Germline V gene sequence: CDR1 SEHNR, CDR2 FQNEAQ (reference sequence). The CDR3 loop spans 13 amino acids. Deletions cut 1 base from V and 6 bases from J, with 10 bases between. Written as DNA, the CDR3 is TGTGCCAGCAGCTTAGAATCTCCGGTCGAGCAGTACTTC. It is translated as CASSLESPVEQYF. Using reference TRBV7-9 and TRBJ2-7 for the parts outside the CDR3, the full variable domain is DTGVSQNPRHKITKRGQNVTFRCDPISEHNRLYWYRQTLGQGPEFLTYFQNEAQLEKSRLLSDRFSAERPKGSFSTLEIQRTEQGDSAMYLCASSLESPVEQYFGPGTRLTVT.

A few counts support this clonotype. The chain carries TRBV2 and TRBJ2-5; 10 bases line up with TRBD2. The J call may not be correct, given that the DNA end is closer to TRBJ2-1. Germline-derived CDR1 and CDR2 are SNHLY and FYNNEI. The CDR3 has 15 amino acids. CDR3 loop: CASSPTSGAFNEQFF. CDR3 coding DNA: TGTGCCAGCAGTCCCACTAGCGGGGCGTTCAATGAGCAGTTCTTC.

This clonotype was counted only a few times. The chain combines TRBV27 with TRBJ1-6, with TRBD1 matching over 7 bases. Germline values: CDR1 MNHEY, CDR2 SMNVEV (reference sequence). The J segment lost 7 bases and the V segment lost 2 bases, leaving 5 bases of the junction unmatched. This CDR3 contains 15 residues. Written as DNA, the CDR3 is TGTGCCAGCAGTTTAAGGTGGACAGGAAATTCACCCCTCCACTTT. It codes for CASSLRWTGNSPLHF.

V gene TRBV10-3 combines with J gene TRBJ2-7; 7 nucleotides align to TRBD1. This CDR3 is 14 amino acids long. V lost 0 bases to trimming and J lost 3 bases; unmatched junction nucleotides: 2. CDR1 and CDR2 (germline): ENHRY, SYGVKD. CDR3 sequence (DNA): TGTGCCATCAGTGAGTCTAGACAGGGCTACGAGCAGTACTTC. This gives the protein CAISESRQGYEQYF.

This CDR3 reads CASARDRDYEQYF. CDR3 coding DNA: TGCGCCAGCGCCCGGGACAGGGACTACGAGCAGTACTTC. This sequence joins TRBV5-1 and TRBJ2-1, with 9 bases that match TRBD1. Matching the DNA end better, TRBJ2-7 makes the J call doubtful. Looked up from germline, CDR1 is SGHRS and CDR2 is YFSETQ. The CDR3 covers 13 residues.

The chain links TRBV24-1 to TRBJ2-3, with 8 bases that match TRBD2. Germline assignment: CDR1 KGHDR and CDR2 SFDVKD. The CDR3 covers 17 residues. Losses at the gene ends were 6 bases for V and 1 base for J; bases not matched to a gene: 11. In nucleotides, the CDR3 is TGTGCCACCAGTCGTCTCCCTATTAGCGGGGGCACAGATACGCAGTATTTT. This gives the protein CATSRLPISGGTDTQYF.

This clonotype came up a few times. This chain joins TRBV7-9 and TRBJ2-7; TRBD1 might be the D (7 bases). This CDR3 spans 17 amino acids. V lost 5 bases and J lost 5, with 25 bases in between. CDR1 is SEHNR, CDR2 FQNEAQ, per germline (reference sequence). The CDR3 sequence is CASSASRGDSEIHEQYF. The CDR3 DNA follows: TGTGCCAGCAGCGCATCGAGGGGGGACAGTGAGATTCACGAGCAGTACTTC.

This clonotype was detected a few times. The chain combines TRBV21-1 with TRBJ2-3; the DNA was not used to check the table's D call, TRBD2. TRBV21-1 is an annotated pseudogene. There are 17 residues in the CDR3. The CDR3 region is CASSKPSAGVSTDTQYF. In nucleotides, the CDR3 is TGTGCCAGCAGCAAACCCTCAGCGGGGGTGAGCACAGATACGCAGTATTTT.